Described below is a single T cell receptor (beta chain) sequence and its context. What it binds is not known. This entry belongs to a study of cytomegalovirus exposure and HLA in healthy donors. Study-wide results and limits: A later analysis linked a missense variant in DCLRE1C to the trimming of TCR beta V and J genes. Reports credit the classifier with highly specific, highly sensitive diagnosis of cytomegalovirus status. Later on, an analysis tied around 17,000 TCR beta sequences to HLA alleles at 0.05 false discovery rate.

PCR used 60 Vbeta primers and 13 Jbeta primers. In the original processing: Counted up in a later analysis, unique TCR beta chains came to around 80 million, with around 10 million shared. TCRdb keeps only in-frame clones here, not all; method: immunoSEQ multiplex PCR. V and J calls and clone size come straight from that table; D and trimming were deduced from the DNA. The sample carries approximately 210,000 clones, around 75% recorded once. CDR3 length equals 15 residues. CDR1 is SGHTA, CDR2 FQGTGA, per germline. The V and J ends lost 7 bases and 6 bases, in that order; junction bases with no gene match: 14.

This rearrangement joins TRBV7-3 to TRBJ2-7, with TRBD2 identical over 8 bases. This TCR derives from a male donor in good health and CMV-seropositive. The sequenced sample consisted of PBMCs. This chain's CDR3 is CASMPQAGAASEQYF. In nucleotides, the CDR3 is TGTGCCAGCATGCCACAAGCGGGAGCAGCAAGCGAGCAGTACTTC.